These 5 T cell receptor beta chains originate from one sample sequenced in a study of blood T cell repertoires in COVID-19. Only in-frame clones appear in the TCRdb table, and some are missing; sequencing was by immunoSEQ multiplex PCR. The repertoire holds 110,000 or so clones, around 85% seen once, with under 5% in the top ten. Specimen: peripheral blood. The receptor set was obtained from a man in his 60s with acute or convalescent COVID-19.

The V gene is TRBV6-5, the J gene TRBJ2-5; D call uncertain. This CDR3 contains 14 residues. Germline-derived CDR1 and CDR2 are MNHEY and SVGAGI. With 5 bases removed from V and 1 base from J, the gap between germline ends came to 11 bases. CDR3 in amino acids: CASSNHDTQETQYF. The CDR3 DNA follows: TGTGCCAGCAGTAACCACGACACCCAAGAGACCCAGTACTTC.

The chain uses TRBV28 and TRBJ1-1; 8 positions match TRBD1. From germline, CDR1 is MDHEN and CDR2 SYDVKM. CDR3 length equals 15 residues. After removal of 2 bases from V and 1 base from J, the junction contained 3 bases not matched to a gene. CDR3 loop: CASSLPGQANTEAFF. CDR3 nucleotides: TGTGCCAGCAGTTTACCGGGACAGGCGAACACTGAAGCTTTCTTT.

The chain recombines TRBV5-1 with TRBJ2-6; 9 positions match TRBD1. The V and J ends lost 4 bases and 3 bases, in that order; junction bases with no gene match: 5. The CDR3 loop spans 16 amino acids. The germline CDR1 and CDR2 sequences are SGHRS and YFSETQ. In nucleotides, the CDR3 is TGCGCCAGCAGCAGAACAGGGGGCGGTGGGGCCAACGTCCTGACTTTC. Amino acid sequence: CASSRTGGGGANVLTF. Complete variable domain (other parts from reference TRBV5-1 and TRBJ2-6): KAGVTQTPRYLIKTRGQQVTLSCSPISGHRSVSWYQQTPGQGLQFLFEYFSETQRNKGNFPGRFSGRQFSNSRSEMNVSTLELGDSALYLCASSRTGGGGANVLTFGAGSRLTVL.

The chain carries TRBV9 and TRBJ1-4, with 9 bases that match TRBD1. The CDR3 has 15 residues. Germline loops: CDR1 SGDLS, CDR2 YYNGEE. J lost 4 bases, V lost 4 bases, and 5 bases had no gene match. This CDR3 is CASSPWTGVNEKLFF. In nucleotides, the CDR3 is TGTGCCAGCAGCCCCTGGACAGGGGTTAATGAAAAACTGTTTTTT.

J is TRBJ2-3 and V is TRBV5-1; 13 bases align to TRBD2. This CDR3 comprises 17 residues. The germline V gene has CDR1 SGHRS and CDR2 YFSETQ. V dropped 4 bases and J dropped 1; count of bases not matched to a gene: 6. The CDR3 sequence: CASSPPGTSGGTDTQYF. The CDR3, as DNA: TGCGCCAGCAGCCCTCCAGGGACTAGCGGGGGCACAGATACGCAGTATTTT.